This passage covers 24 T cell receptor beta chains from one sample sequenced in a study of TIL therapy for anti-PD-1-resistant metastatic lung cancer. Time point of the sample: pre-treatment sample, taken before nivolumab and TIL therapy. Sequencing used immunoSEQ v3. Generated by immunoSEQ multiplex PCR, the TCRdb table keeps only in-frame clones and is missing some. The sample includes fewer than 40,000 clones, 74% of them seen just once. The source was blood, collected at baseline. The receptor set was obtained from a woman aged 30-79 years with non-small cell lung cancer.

DNA for the CDR3: TGTGCCAGCAGTGAAGGTGCTGTCTACGAGCAGTACTTC. It encodes CASSEGAVYEQYF. The chain recombines TRBV25-1 with TRBJ2-7; D is unresolved. Trimming cost V 2 bases and J 3 bases, with 8 bases left between them. Germline CDR1 is MGHDK and CDR2 is SYGVNS. The CDR3 has 13 amino acids.

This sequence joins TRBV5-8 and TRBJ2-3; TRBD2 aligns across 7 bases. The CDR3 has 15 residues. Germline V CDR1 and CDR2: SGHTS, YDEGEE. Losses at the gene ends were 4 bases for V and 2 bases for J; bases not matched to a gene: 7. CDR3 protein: CASSPGTTATDTQYF. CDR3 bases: TGTGCCAGCAGCCCCGGGACTACCGCCACAGATACGCAGTATTTT.

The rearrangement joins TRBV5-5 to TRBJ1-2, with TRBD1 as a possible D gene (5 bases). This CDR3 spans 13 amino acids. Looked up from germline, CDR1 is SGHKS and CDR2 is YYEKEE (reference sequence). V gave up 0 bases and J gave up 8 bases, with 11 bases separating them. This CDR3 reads CASSLDRQHGYTF. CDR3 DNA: TGTGCCAGCAGCTTGGATCGACAGCACGGCTACACCTTC.

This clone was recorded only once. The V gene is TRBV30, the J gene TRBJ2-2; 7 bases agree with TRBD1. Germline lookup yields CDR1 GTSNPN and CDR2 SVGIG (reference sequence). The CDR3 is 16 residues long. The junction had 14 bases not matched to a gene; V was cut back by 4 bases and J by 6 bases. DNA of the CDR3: TGTGCCTGGACTGCGACGACAGGGTACGAAGCCGGGGAGCTGTTTTTT. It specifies CAWTATTGYEAGELFF. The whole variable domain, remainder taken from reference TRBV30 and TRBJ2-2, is SQTIHQWPATLVQPVGSPLSLECTVEGTSNPNLYWYRQAAGRGLQLLFYSVGIGQISSEVPQNLSASRPQDRQFILSSKKLLLSDSGFYLCAWTATTGYEAGELFFGEGSRLTVL.

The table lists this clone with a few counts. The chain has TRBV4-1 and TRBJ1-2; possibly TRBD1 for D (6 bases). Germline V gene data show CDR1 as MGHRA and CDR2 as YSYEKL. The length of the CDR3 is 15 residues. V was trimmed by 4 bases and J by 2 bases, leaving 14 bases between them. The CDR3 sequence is CASSPPTGPNYGYTF. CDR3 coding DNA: TGCGCCAGCAGCCCACCTACAGGGCCCAACTATGGCTACACCTTC.

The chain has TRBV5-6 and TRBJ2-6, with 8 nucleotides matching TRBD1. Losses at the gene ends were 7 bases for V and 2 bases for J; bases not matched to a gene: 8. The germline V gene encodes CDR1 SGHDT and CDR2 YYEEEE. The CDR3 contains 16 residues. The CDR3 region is CASGKVTGAGANVLTF. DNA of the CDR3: TGTGCCAGCGGAAAGGTGACAGGGGCTGGGGCCAACGTCCTGACTTTC.

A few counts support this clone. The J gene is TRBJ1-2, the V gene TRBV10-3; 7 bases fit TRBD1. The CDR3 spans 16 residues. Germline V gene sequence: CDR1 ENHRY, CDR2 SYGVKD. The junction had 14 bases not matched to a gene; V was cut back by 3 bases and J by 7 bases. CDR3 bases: TGTGCCATCAGTGAAGGTGGACAGGCGGCTCTCCGTGGCTACACCTTC. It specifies CAISEGGQAALRGYTF.

For the CDR3, the DNA is TGTGCCAGCAGCTTAGCGACAGGGGGTGGTCAAGAGACCCAGTACTTC. As protein: CASSLATGGGQETQYF. V is TRBV7-2 and J is TRBJ2-5; 9 bases align to TRBD1. The CDR3 covers 16 residues. The germline V gene has CDR1 SGHTA and CDR2 FQGNSA. V dropped 0 bases and J dropped 2; count of bases not matched to a gene: 4. The full variable domain, rest sourced from reference TRBV7-2 and TRBJ2-5, is GAGVSQSPSNKVTEKGKDVELRCDPISGHTALYWYRQSLGQGLEFLIYFQGNSAPDKSGLPSDRFSAERTGGSVSTLTIQRTQQEDSAVYLCASSLATGGGQETQYFGPGTRLLVL.

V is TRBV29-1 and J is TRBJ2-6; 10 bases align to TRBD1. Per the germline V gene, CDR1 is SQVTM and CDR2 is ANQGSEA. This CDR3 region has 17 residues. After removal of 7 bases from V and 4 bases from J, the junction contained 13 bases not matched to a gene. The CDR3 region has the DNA TGCAGCGCAAATACCGGGACAGGGGAAATGGGGGCCAACGTCCTGACTTTC. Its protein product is CSANTGTGEMGANVLTF.

The CDR3 spells CASSSLKTDNYGYTF. The CDR3 region has the DNA TGTGCCAGCAGCTCCCTCAAGACAGATAACTATGGCTACACCTTC. This chain links TRBV7-9 with TRBJ1-2; D possibly corresponds to TRBD1 (5 bases). The CDR3 extends over 15 amino acids. Germline V gives CDR1 SEHNR, CDR2 FQNEAQ (reference sequence). V was pared by 4 bases and J by 1 base, with 13 bases between. The full variable domain, rest sourced from reference TRBV7-9 and TRBJ1-2, is DTGVSQNPRHKITKRGQNVTFRCDPISEHNRLYWYRQTLGQGPEFLTYFQNEAQLEKSRLLSDRFSAERPKGSFSTLEIQRTEQGDSAMYLCASSSLKTDNYGYTFGSGTRLTVV.

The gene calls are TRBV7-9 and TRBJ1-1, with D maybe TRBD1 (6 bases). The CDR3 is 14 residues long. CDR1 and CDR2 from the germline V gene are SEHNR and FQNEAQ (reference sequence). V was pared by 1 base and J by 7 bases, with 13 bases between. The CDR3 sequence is CASSLGQVNLEAFF. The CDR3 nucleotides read TGTGCCAGCAGCTTAGGACAGGTCAACCTTGAAGCTTTCTTT.

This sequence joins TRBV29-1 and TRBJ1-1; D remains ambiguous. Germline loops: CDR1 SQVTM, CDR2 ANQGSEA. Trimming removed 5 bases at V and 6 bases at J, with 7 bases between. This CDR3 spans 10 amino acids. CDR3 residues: CSVSISEAFF. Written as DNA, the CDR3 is TGCAGCGTTTCGATATCTGAAGCTTTCTTT.

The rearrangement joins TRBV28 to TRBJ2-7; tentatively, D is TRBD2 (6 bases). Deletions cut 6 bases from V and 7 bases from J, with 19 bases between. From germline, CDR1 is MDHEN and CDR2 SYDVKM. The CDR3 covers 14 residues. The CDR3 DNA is TGTGCCAGCAGATCGACACGCTGGGCGGGGGAGCAGTACTTC. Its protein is CASRSTRWAGEQYF.

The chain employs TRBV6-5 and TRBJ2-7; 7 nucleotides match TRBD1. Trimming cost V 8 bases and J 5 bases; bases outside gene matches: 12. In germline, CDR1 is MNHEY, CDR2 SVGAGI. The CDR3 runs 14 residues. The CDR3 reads CASRGQALGDEQYF. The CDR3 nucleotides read TGTGCCAGCCGAGGACAGGCCTTAGGGGACGAGCAGTACTTC.

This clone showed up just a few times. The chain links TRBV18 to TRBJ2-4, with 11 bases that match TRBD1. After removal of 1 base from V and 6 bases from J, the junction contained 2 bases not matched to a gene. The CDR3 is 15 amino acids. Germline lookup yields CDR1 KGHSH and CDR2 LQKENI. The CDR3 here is CASSPRTGGANIQYF. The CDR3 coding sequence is TGTGCCAGCTCACCACGGACAGGGGGCGCAAACATTCAGTACTTC.

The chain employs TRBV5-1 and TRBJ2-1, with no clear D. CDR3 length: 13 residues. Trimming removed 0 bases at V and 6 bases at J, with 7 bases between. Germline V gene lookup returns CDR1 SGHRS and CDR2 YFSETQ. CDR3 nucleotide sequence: TGCGCCAGCAGCTTGGGCCCACTCAATGAGCAGTTCTTC. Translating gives CASSLGPLNEQFF.

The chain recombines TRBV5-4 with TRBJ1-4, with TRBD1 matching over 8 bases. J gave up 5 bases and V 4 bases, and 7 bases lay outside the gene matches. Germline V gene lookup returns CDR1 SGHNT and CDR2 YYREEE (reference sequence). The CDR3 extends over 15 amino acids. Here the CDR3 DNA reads TGTGCCAGCAGCCCGTCGACAGGGGTAAATGAAAAACTGTTTTTT. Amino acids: CASSPSTGVNEKLFF.

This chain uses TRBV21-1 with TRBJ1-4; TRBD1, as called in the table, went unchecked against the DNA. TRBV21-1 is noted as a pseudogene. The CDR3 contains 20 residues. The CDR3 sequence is CASSPPGRDRGYLRNEKLFF. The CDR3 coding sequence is TGTGCCAGCAGCCCTCCGGGTCGGGACAGGGGTTACTTACGGAATGAAAAACTGTTTTTT.

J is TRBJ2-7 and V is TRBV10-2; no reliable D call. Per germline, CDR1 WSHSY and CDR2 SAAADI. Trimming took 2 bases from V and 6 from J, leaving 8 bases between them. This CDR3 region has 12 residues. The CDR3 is CASSEAFSEQYF. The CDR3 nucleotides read TGCGCCAGCAGTGAGGCTTTCAGCGAGCAGTACTTC.

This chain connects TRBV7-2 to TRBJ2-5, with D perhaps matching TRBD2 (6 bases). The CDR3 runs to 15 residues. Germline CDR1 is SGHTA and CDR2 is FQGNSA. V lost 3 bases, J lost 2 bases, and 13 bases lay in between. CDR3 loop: CASSFRLAPQETQYF. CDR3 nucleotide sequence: TGTGCCAGCAGCTTTAGGCTAGCGCCTCAAGAGACCCAGTACTTC.

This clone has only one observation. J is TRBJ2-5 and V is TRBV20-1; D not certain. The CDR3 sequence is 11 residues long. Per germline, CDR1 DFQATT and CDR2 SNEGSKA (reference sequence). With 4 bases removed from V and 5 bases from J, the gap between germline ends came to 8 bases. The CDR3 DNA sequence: TGCAGTGCTATGGTGGGGGAGACCCAGTACTTC. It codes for CSAMVGETQYF.

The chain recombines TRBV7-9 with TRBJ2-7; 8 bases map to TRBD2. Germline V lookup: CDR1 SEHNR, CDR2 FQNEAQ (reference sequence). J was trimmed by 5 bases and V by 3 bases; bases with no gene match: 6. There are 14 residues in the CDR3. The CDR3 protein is CASSLGAGENEQYF. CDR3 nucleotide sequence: TGTGCCAGCAGCTTGGGAGCGGGAGAGAACGAGCAGTACTTC.

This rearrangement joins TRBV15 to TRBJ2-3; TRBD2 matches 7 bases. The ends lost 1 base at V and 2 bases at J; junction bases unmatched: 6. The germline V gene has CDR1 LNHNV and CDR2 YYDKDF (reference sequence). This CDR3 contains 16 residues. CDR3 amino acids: CATSRGLAVATDTQYF. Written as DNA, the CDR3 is TGTGCCACCAGCAGAGGACTAGCCGTCGCCACAGATACGCAGTATTTT. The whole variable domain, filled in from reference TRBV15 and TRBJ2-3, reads DAMVIQNPRYQVTQFGKPVTLSCSQTLNHNVMYWYQQKSSQAPKLLFHYYDKDFNNEADTPDNFQSRRPNTSFCFLDIRSPGLGDTAMYLCATSRGLAVATDTQYFGPGTRLTVL.

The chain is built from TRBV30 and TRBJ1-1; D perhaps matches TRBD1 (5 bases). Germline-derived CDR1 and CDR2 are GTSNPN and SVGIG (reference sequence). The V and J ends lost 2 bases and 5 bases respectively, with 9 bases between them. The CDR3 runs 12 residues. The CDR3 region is CAWSSGLTEAFF. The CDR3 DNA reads TGTGCCTGGAGTTCAGGGCTAACTGAAGCTTTCTTT.